The next 20 T cell receptor beta chains were all read from a single sample in a study of blood T cell repertoires in COVID-19. Sequencing was performed with immunoSEQ multiplex PCR; in TCRdb, only in-frame clones are kept and a portion is missing. The sample records 90,000 to 140,000 clones, 65% to 90% being singletons. The specimen sequenced was peripheral blood. Receptor source: a man in his fifties with acute or convalescent COVID-19.

This chain connects TRBV9 to TRBJ2-3; TRBD1 agrees at 9 bases. This CDR3 is 14 amino acids long. J was trimmed by 4 bases and V by 4 bases; bases with no gene match: 4. Germline V CDR1 and CDR2: SGDLS, YYNGEE. The CDR3 coding sequence is TGTGCCAGCAGCTCTCGGACAGGGGCAGATACGCAGTATTTT. Its translation is CASSSRTGADTQYF.

The chain couples TRBV28 to TRBJ2-5; TRBD1 agrees at 11 bases. Trimming removed 5 bases from V and 5 bases from J; junction bases left unmatched: 13. Germline-derived CDR1 and CDR2 are MDHEN and SYDVKM. The length of the CDR3 is 17 residues. As DNA, the CDR3 is TGTGCCAGCAGTCCCTCTCCTCGGGACAGGGGGATGGAGACCCAGTACTTC. It yields the protein CASSPSPRDRGMETQYF. The variable domain in full, completed from reference TRBV28 and TRBJ2-5, reads DVKVTQSSRYLVKRTGEKVFLECVQDMDHENMFWYRQDPGLGLRLIYFSYDVKMKEKGDIPEGYSVSREKKERFSLILESASTNQTSMYLCASSPSPRDRGMETQYFGPGTRLLVL.

CDR3 region: CASSPRQGWEKLFF. CDR3 DNA: TGCGCCAGCAGCCCGCGACAGGGATGGGAAAAACTGTTTTTT. V is TRBV5-1 and J is TRBJ1-4, with 7 nucleotides matching TRBD1. Germline-derived CDR1 and CDR2 are SGHRS and YFSETQ. The CDR3 has 14 residues. The J segment lost 8 bases and the V segment lost 4 bases, leaving 8 bases of the junction unmatched.

This chain uses TRBV19 with TRBJ2-5, with D possibly TRBD1 on 6 matching bases. The CDR3 is 13 residues long. The V end was cut by 4 bases, the J end by 1 base, with 7 bases between. CDR1 LNHDA and CDR2 SQIVND come from the germline V gene (reference sequence). CDR3 protein: CASSRGPQETQYF. As DNA, the CDR3 is TGTGCCAGTAGTAGGGGGCCCCAAGAGACCCAGTACTTC.

The chain carries TRBV28 and TRBJ1-4; no clear D gene. Looked up from germline, CDR1 is MDHEN and CDR2 is SYDVKM. V lost 9 bases and J 8 bases, leaving 7 bases between the germline ends. CDR3 length: 10 residues. CDR3 residues: CASRGEKLFF. DNA for the CDR3: TGTGCCAGTCGAGGGGAAAAACTGTTTTTT.

The chain has TRBV4-1 and TRBJ1-2, with D maybe TRBD1 (6 bases). The CDR3 covers 15 residues. The germline CDR1 and CDR2 sequences are MGHRA and YSYEKL. The germline V and J ends were trimmed by 1 base and 3 bases, with 12 bases remaining between them. CDR3 nucleotide sequence: TGCGCCAGCAGCCAAGCGACAGGTTCTTACTATGGCTACACCTTC. Its protein product is CASSQATGSYYGYTF.

The chain employs TRBV7-9 and TRBJ2-7, with a tentative D call TRBD1 (6 bases). The ends were cut back, 2 bases at V and 7 bases at J, with 15 bases in the middle. Germline V CDR1 and CDR2: SEHNR, FQNEAQ (reference sequence). The CDR3 runs 14 residues. This CDR3 reads CASSLRQVEDEQYF. The DNA for the CDR3 is TGTGCCAGCAGCTTAAGACAGGTGGAGGATGAGCAGTACTTC.

This clone has more than one count but fewer than ten. The gene calls are TRBV11-3 and TRBJ2-1; TRBD1 agrees at 8 bases. CDR3 length: 14 residues. V shed 7 bases and J 2 bases; nucleotides not matched to a gene: 4. Germline values: CDR1 SGHNT, CDR2 YENEEA. CDR3 residues: CASTGTGTYNEQFF. CDR3 nucleotides: TGTGCCAGCACCGGGACAGGAACCTACAATGAGCAGTTCTTC.

This chain connects TRBV5-1 to TRBJ2-7; D might be TRBD1 (6 bases). This CDR3 is 16 amino acids long. The germline V and J ends were trimmed by 0 bases and 3 bases, with 16 bases remaining between them. Germline V gene lookup returns CDR1 SGHRS and CDR2 YFSETQ. The CDR3 protein is CASSLARVDRLYEQYF. In nucleotides, the CDR3 is TGCGCCAGCAGCTTGGCCCGAGTTGACAGGCTCTACGAGCAGTACTTC.

J is TRBJ1-1 and V is TRBV6-5, with TRBD1 matching over 12 bases. Germline V gives CDR1 MNHEY, CDR2 SVGAGI. The CDR3 runs 15 residues. V was clipped by 6 bases and J by 3 bases; unmatched bases: 5. Here the CDR3 DNA reads TGTGCCAGCAGGGGACAGGGGGCGAGACACACTGAAGCTTTCTTT. Translation: CASRGQGARHTEAFF.

This rearrangement joins TRBV7-8 to TRBJ2-6; D possibly corresponds to TRBD2 (6 bases). CDR3 length: 18 residues. Germline V gene data show CDR1 as SGHVS and CDR2 as FQNEAQ. V was trimmed by 3 bases and J by 0 bases, leaving 15 bases between them. The CDR3 DNA reads TGTGCCAGCAGCTTCGCCGGGACTCTAAGCTCTGGGGCCAACGTCCTGACTTTC. It specifies CASSFAGTLSSGANVLTF.

The chain employs TRBV5-5 and TRBJ2-1, with 9 bases lining up with TRBD2. This CDR3 has 15 residues. Losses at the gene ends were 3 bases for V and 5 bases for J; bases not matched to a gene: 6. Per germline, CDR1 SGHKS and CDR2 YYEKEE (reference sequence). In DNA form, the CDR3 reads TGTGCCAGCAGCTATAGCGGGAGTGGCGACAATGAGCAGTTCTTC. Protein: CASSYSGSGDNEQFF.

On this clone itself: The same CDR3 also results from other DNA sequences found in this sample. This sequence joins TRBV2 and TRBJ2-1; no clear D gene. Germline loops: CDR1 SNHLY, CDR2 FYNNEI. This CDR3 spans 14 amino acids. Trimming took 3 bases from V and 0 from J, leaving 6 bases between them. CDR3 nucleotides: TGTGCCAGCAGTGAGGGCAGCTCCTACAATGAGCAGTTCTTC. This gives the protein CASSEGSSYNEQFF.

This clone showed up just once. This chain joins TRBV28 and TRBJ2-7; D gene unclear. From germline, CDR1 is MDHEN and CDR2 SYDVKM. V lost 3 bases and J 3 bases, leaving 3 bases between the germline ends. The CDR3 is 11 residues long. CDR3 nucleotide sequence: TGTGCCAGCAGTTTCAACTACGAGCAGTACTTC. This translates into CASSFNYEQYF.

The J gene is TRBJ1-6, the V gene TRBV27, with unresolved D. Germline CDR1 reads MNHEY; CDR2 reads SMNVEV (reference sequence). The V end lost 7 bases, the J end lost 0 bases, and 10 bases lay between the germline ends. This CDR3 contains 15 residues. The CDR3 nucleotides read TGTGCCAGCAATAAGAGGAGCTCCTATAATTCACCCCTCCACTTT. It codes for CASNKRSSYNSPLHF.

In this sample, this clone turned up a few times. The gene calls are TRBV6-1 and TRBJ1-1; no clear D gene. Germline CDR1 MNHNS, CDR2 SASEGT. V lost 1 base and J 0 bases, leaving 9 bases between the germline ends. This CDR3 spans 15 amino acids. CDR3: CASSEERVMNTEAFF. CDR3 in DNA: TGTGCCAGCAGTGAAGAGAGGGTCATGAACACTGAAGCTTTCTTT.

This chain joins TRBV9 and TRBJ1-2; tentative D call: TRBD1 (5 bases). V gave up 2 bases and J gave up 3 bases, with 14 bases separating them. The length of the CDR3 is 15 residues. Germline-derived CDR1 and CDR2 are SGDLS and YYNGEE. The CDR3 spells CASSVGTGGDYGYTF. The CDR3 nucleotides are TGTGCCAGCAGCGTTGGGACTGGGGGGGACTATGGCTACACCTTC. Using reference TRBV9 and TRBJ1-2 for the parts outside the CDR3, the full variable domain is DSGVTQTPKHLITATGQRVTLRCSPRSGDLSVYWYQQSLDQGLQFLIQYYNGEERAKGNILERFSAQQFPDLHSELNLSSLELGDSALYFCASSVGTGGDYGYTFGSGTRLTVV.

The CDR3 here is CASSWGQGGIYNSPLHF. The CDR3 DNA reads as TGTGCCAGCAGCTGGGGACAAGGGGGTATATATAATTCACCCCTCCACTTT. The chain links TRBV13 to TRBJ1-6; D is perhaps TRBD1 (6 bases). This CDR3 is 17 amino acids long. CDR1 and CDR2 from the germline V gene are PRHDT and FYEKMQ (reference sequence). The V and J ends lost 4 bases and 4 bases respectively, with 17 bases between them.

This chain links TRBV19 with TRBJ1-3, with D possibly being TRBD1 (5 bases). The CDR3 is 16 residues long. Germline CDR1 LNHDA, CDR2 SQIVND (reference sequence). V gave up 4 bases and J gave up 0 bases, with 13 bases separating them. The CDR3 coding sequence is TGTGCCAGTAGTACCTCAGGGATTAGCTCTGGAAACACCATATATTTT. It translates to CASSTSGISSGNTIYF.

This sequence joins TRBV6-5 and TRBJ2-7, with 9 bases that match TRBD2. The CDR3 has 15 amino acids. J was trimmed by 4 bases and V by 5 bases; bases with no gene match: 9. The germline CDR1 and CDR2 sequences are MNHEY and SVGAGI. The CDR3, as DNA: TGTGCCAGCAGTATCCGAGCGGGGGGTTATTACGAGCAGTACTTC. Translation gives CASSIRAGGYYEQYF.